This TCR beta chain was found in a study of blood T cells in healthy people across ages. For this clonotype: Its cognate antigen is unknown.

Next came a second PCR, run for roughly 6 to 11 cycles, which used a sample-barcoded 5' primer along with a J-beta primer mix. Each cDNA molecule received a tag from a template-switch adaptor that had 12 random nucleotides. Each CDR3 protein gets one entry after TCRdb re-called the 5' RACE reads with MiXCR. Of just under 550,000 distinct CDR3 sequences listed, 24% are singletons. With 0 bases removed from V and 1 base from J, the gap between germline ends came to 12 bases. The CDR3 sequence is 17 residues long. Germline-derived CDR1 and CDR2 are LGHDT and YNNKEL (reference sequence). Broader study findings: It was held that the diversity estimates obtained from one million T cells were underestimates. Compared with aged donors, long-lived donors showed fewer expanded clones, suggesting selection.

The sample also formed part of further work on T cells of mothers and their children.

The genes are TRBV3-1 and TRBJ2-2; a weak D match, TRBD1 (5 bases). This TCR derives from a boy younger than 18 in good health. Sequencing was carried out using blood. CDR3 protein: CASSQDRTGMNTGELFF. The CDR3 coding sequence is TGTGCCAGCAGCCAAGATCGAACAGGAATGAACACCGGGGAGCTGTTTTTT.